A selection of T cell receptor beta chains follows, all from one sample in a study of CDR3 diversity in severe acne. TCRdb re-called the PCR reads through MiXCR, storing one row per CDR3 protein. The sample yields roughly 79,000 distinct CDR3 sequences, approximately 49% seen once. The specimen sequenced was blood. All receptors come from a male donor with severe acne vulgaris. The CDR3 runs from the conserved cysteine through the conserved F or W. The D gene is left open where the match is weak. Expanded clones are given a class, and other clones once, few, many or no size at all.

NA	TRBV6-1	NA	TRBJ2-7	TGTGCCAGCAGTGACCACACAGGGCCATCCTCCTACGAGCAGTACTTC	CASSDHTGPSSYEQYF
many	TRBV7-2	TRBD2	TRBJ2-1	TGTGCCAGCAGCTTGGTACGGGGGGTAAGAAGCTATGAGCAGTTCTTC	CASSLVRGVRSYEQFF
few	TRBV20-1	NA	TRBJ2-5	TGCAGTGCTAGAGGACAGGCGGGCGGATGGACCCAGTACTTC	CSARGQAGGWTQYF
many	TRBV5-1	TRBD1	TRBJ2-7	TGCGCCAGCAGCTTGGTGGGGCAGGGGGTGCAGTACTTC	CASSLVGQGVQYF
NA	TRBV28	NA	TRBJ1-1	TGTGCCAGCATGCTATACACTGAAGCTTTCTTT	CASMLYTEAFF
few	TRBV12-3/TRBV12-4	TRBD1	TRBJ1-5	TGTGCCAGCAGTCAGACAGGGGGAGATCAGCCCCAGCATTTT	CASSQTGGDQPQHF
NA	TRBV19	NA	TRBJ1-5	TGTGCCAGTAGTATAGGGGCAGAAGCGCATTTT	CASSIGAEAHF
NA	TRBV11-2	NA	TRBJ1-6	TGTGCCAGCAGCTTACAGGAGACTAACGATTCACCCCTCCACTTT	CASSLQETNDSPLHF
few	TRBV6-2/TRBV6-3	TRBD2	TRBJ2-5	TGTGCCAGCAAAATTCTAGCGGTACAAGAGACCCAGTACTTC	CASKILAVQETQYF
NA	TRBV15	NA	TRBJ1-5	TGTGCCACCAGCAGAGAGCCCGGGGGCACAGAGACCCAGCATTTT	CATSREPGGTETQHF
few	TRBV10-3	NA	TRBJ1-3	TGTGCCATCAGTGATGGGTACTCTGGAAACACCATATATTTT	CAISDGYSGNTIYF
NA	TRBV25-1	NA	TRBJ1-5	TGTGCCACCGGATATCAGCCCCAGCATTTT	CATGYQPQHF
few	TRBV12-3/TRBV12-4	NA	TRBJ2-2	TGTGCCAGCAGTTTGAATAGGGGCAGACAACTTAGCGGGGAGCTGTTTTTT	CASSLNRGRQLSGELFF
once	TRBV7-9	TRBD2	TRBJ2-3	TGTGCCAGCAGCCCATCTAGCGGAGGGGACTACAATGAGCAGTATTTT	CASSPSSGGDYNEQYF
few	TRBV19	TRBD2	TRBJ2-1	TGTGCCAGTAGTGGACTAGCGGGTACCTACAATGAGCAGTTCTTC	CASSGLAGTYNEQFF
NA	TRBV10-3	NA	TRBJ1-1	TGTGCCATCAGCACAGGGTTGAACACTGAAGCTTTCTTT	CAISTGLNTEAFF
many	TRBV6-5	TRBD2	TRBJ2-1	TGTGCCAGCAGTTACACCGGAGCTAGCGGGAGTAGGGATGAGCAGTTCTTC	CASSYTGASGSRDEQFF
NA	TRBV6-4	TRBD1	TRBJ1-5	TGTGCCAGCAGTCCCGGGACAGGGGGCGGGCAGCCCCAGCATTTT	CASSPGTGGGQPQHF
NA	TRBV25-1	TRBD1	TRBJ1-2	TGTGCCAGCAGTCCAGGGGGCGCCCTCTATGGCTACACCTTC	CASSPGGALYGYTF
NA	TRBV4-1	TRBD1	TRBJ2-7	TGCGCCAGCAGCCAAGCCAGGGGGCAATACGAGCAGTACTTC	CASSQARGQYEQYF
NA	TRBV19	TRBD2	TRBJ2-1	TGTGCCAGTAGTCCGACTAGCGGGGCTGACGATGAGCAGTTCTTC	CASSPTSGADDEQFF
many	TRBV5-8	TRBD2	TRBJ2-1	TGTGCCAGCAGCGCCGGGACTAGCGGGAGGGGTCTCTACAATGAGCAGTTCTTC	CASSAGTSGRGLYNEQFF
NA	TRBV9	TRBD1	TRBJ2-2	TGTGCCAGCAGCGTAGTTTCAGGGGGCCTCGGCGGGGAGCTGTTTTTT	CASSVVSGGLGGELFF
NA	TRBV7-3	TRBD1	TRBJ2-2	TGTGCCAGCAGCTCTAAGTCAGACAGGGTTATGGTCGGGGAGCTGTTTTTT	CASSSKSDRVMVGELFF
NA	TRBV19	NA	TRBJ2-2	TGTGCCAGTAGTACCCTTCACACCGGGGAGCTGTTTTTT	CASSTLHTGELFF
few	TRBV4-1	TRBD1	TRBJ1-2	TGCGCCAGCAGCCAACCAAGCATGAGGGACAGCGAAACCAACTATGGCTACACCTTC	CASSQPSMRDSETNYGYTF
NA	TRBV10-3	TRBD2	TRBJ2-7	TGTGCCATCATGGGGGGGAGCCCCTACGAGCAGTACTTC	CAIMGGSPYEQYF
few	TRBV11-2	TRBD2	TRBJ2-2	TGTGCCAGCAGCCACCTAGCGGGGGGGAACACCGGGGAGCTGTTTTTT	CASSHLAGGNTGELFF
NA	TRBV20-1	NA	TRBJ1-5	TGCAGTTCTAGAGGGGCTTGGGGCAATCAGCCCCAGCATTTT	CSSRGAWGNQPQHF
NA	TRBV25-1	NA	TRBJ1-2	TGTGCCAGCAGTTACTCCCAAGGTGGCTACACCTTC	CASSYSQGGYTF
NA	TRBV9	TRBD1	TRBJ2-7	TGTGCCAGCAGCGTAGGGACAGGGTTCGAGCAGTACTTC	CASSVGTGFEQYF
few	TRBV25-1	NA	TRBJ1-4	TGTGCCAGCATAGGGGAGGGTGAAAAACTGTTTTTT	CASIGEGEKLFF
NA	TRBV29-1	TRBD1	TRBJ1-1	TGCAGCGTTGAATTCGGGACAGCTGAAGCTTTCTTT	CSVEFGTAEAFF
few	TRBV7-9	NA	TRBJ2-4	TGTGCCAGCAGCTTAGGGGCAGGGAGAGACATTCAGTACTTC	CASSLGAGRDIQYF
many	TRBV20-1	TRBD1	TRBJ2-2	TGCAGTGCTAAGGGACAGGGGAACACCGGGGAGCTGTTTTTT	CSAKGQGNTGELFF
NA	TRBV3-1	NA	TRBJ2-5	TGTGCCAGCAGCCGCAGGGATGGAGGGGGCGAGACCCAGTACTTC	CASSRRDGGGETQYF
few	TRBV5-1	TRBD1	TRBJ1-5	TGCGCCAGCAGCCCCGGGACAGGGCATCAGCCCCAGCATTTT	CASSPGTGHQPQHF
NA	TRBV20-1	NA	TRBJ2-7	TGCAGTGCTAGAGACGCGTACGAGCAGTACTTC	CSARDAYEQYF